This TCR beta chain is drawn from a study of blood T cell repertoires in COVID-19. Study as a whole: Some COVID-19 samples were acute and others convalescent; all came from the United States, Italy and Spain. From T cells, B-cell-depleted T cells, or PBMCs came the material, which was cDNA or gDNA.

The length of the CDR3 is 15 residues. V was clipped by 4 bases and J by 8 bases, with 16 bases between them. In germline, CDR1 is SGHNT, CDR2 YYREEE (reference sequence). In the original processing: Nucleated cell counts were estimated from reference gene primer amplification. Profiled with immunoSEQ multiplex PCR; TCRdb holds only in-frame clones, not every one. The D gene and trimming were derived from the DNA, and the V and J assignments and clone size from that table. Counted here are roughly 100,000 clones, 81% occurring once; the ten biggest clones make up approximately 40%. This TCR was recovered from a man at least 80 years old with acute or convalescent COVID-19. The specimen was peripheral blood. The genes are TRBV5-4 and TRBJ1-6, with a possible D match to TRBD1 (6 bases). For the CDR3, the DNA is TGTGCCAGCAGCAACTCGGACAGTCCTTATTCACCCCTCCACTTT. It codes for CASSNSDSPYSPLHF.